This TCR beta chain was recovered during a study of circulating and synovial CD4+ cells in juvenile arthritis. Study-wide results and limits: These blood cells shared more CDR3 sequences with synovium than bulk blood.

CDR1 KGHSH and CDR2 LQKENI come from the germline V gene. There are 15 residues in the CDR3. The junction had 0 bases not matched to a gene; V was cut back by 3 bases and J by 3 bases. Clones were read by immunoSEQ multiplex PCR, and TCRdb kept only the in-frame ones, dropping some. Among about 14,000 clones listed, approximately 88% were seen once. Remarks on this clone: What it recognizes is unknown.

Patients with active juvenile idiopathic arthritis donated these samples. This TCR came from a human patient with juvenile idiopathic arthritis. Some clones in this sample may be carry-over from other donors' samples. Sequencing used CD4+ T cells from synovial fluid. V gene TRBV18 combines with J gene TRBJ2-1; the match to TRBD2 covers 12 bases. The CDR3 is CASSPGLAGYNEQFF. CDR3 sequence (DNA): TGTGCCAGCTCACCGGGACTAGCGGGCTACAATGAGCAGTTCTTC.